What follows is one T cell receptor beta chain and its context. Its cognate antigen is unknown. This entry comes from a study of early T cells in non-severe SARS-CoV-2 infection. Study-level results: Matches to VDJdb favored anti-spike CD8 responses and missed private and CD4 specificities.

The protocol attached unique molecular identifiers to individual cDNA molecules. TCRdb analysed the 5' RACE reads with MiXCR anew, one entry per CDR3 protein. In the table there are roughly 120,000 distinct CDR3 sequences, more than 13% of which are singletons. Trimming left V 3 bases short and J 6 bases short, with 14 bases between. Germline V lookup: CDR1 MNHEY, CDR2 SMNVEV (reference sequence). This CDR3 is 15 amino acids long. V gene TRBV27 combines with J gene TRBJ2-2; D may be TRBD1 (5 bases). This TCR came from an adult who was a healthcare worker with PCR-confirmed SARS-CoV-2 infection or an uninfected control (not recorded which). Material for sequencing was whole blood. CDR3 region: CASSLNLRAPGELFF. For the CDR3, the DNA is TGTGCCAGCAGTTTGAACCTCAGGGCCCCCGGGGAGCTGTTTTTT.